The 18 T cell receptor beta chains in this list originate from one sample, sequenced in a study of T cells in Graves' hyperthyroidism and ophthalmopathy. The investigators amplified TCR beta CDR3 regions from RNA transcripts. When the TCR CDR3 underwent first-round RT-PCR, the HTBI primer set was used. Each CDR3 protein is one row after TCRdb ran MiXCR on the multiplex PCR reads. The sample comprises around 690,000 distinct CDR3 sequences, roughly 17% of which are singletons, and about a sixth rests with the top ten. The source material was blood. These TCRs come from a middle-aged man with Graves' hyperthyroidism.

The J gene is TRBJ1-1, the V gene TRBV30, with a weak D call TRBD1 (5 bases). CDR1 and CDR2 from the germline V gene are GTSNPN and SVGIG (reference sequence). This CDR3 is built from 14 residues. V was cut by 3 bases and J by 0 bases, with 11 bases left in between. The CDR3 DNA is TGTGCCTGGAGGGCCGGGGGATTGAACACTGAAGCTTTCTTT. Encoded protein: CAWRAGGLNTEAFF.

The chain uses TRBV4-3 and TRBJ2-1; no reliable D call. V gave up 0 bases and J gave up 6 bases, with 9 bases separating them. CDR3 length: 14 residues. Per germline, CDR1 LGHNA and CDR2 YSLEER. CDR3 loop: CASSQDYTTNEQFF. The CDR3 bases are TGCGCCAGCAGCCAAGATTATACAACCAATGAGCAGTTCTTC.

This clonotype was picked up many times. CDR3 DNA sequence: TGTGCCAGCAGTTTAATGGGACTAGCGGGGGTTGAGCAGTTCTTC. Its translation: CASSLMGLAGVEQFF. V and J are TRBV28 and TRBJ2-1, with 14 positions matching TRBD2. Germline trimming cut 2 bases from V and 9 bases from J; bases unmatched to any gene: 3. Germline lookup yields CDR1 MDHEN and CDR2 SYDVKM. The CDR3 is 15 amino acids.

This rearrangement joins TRBV6-2 or TRBV6-3 to TRBJ2-1; 8 bases map to TRBD2. V shed 0 bases, J shed 5 bases, and the junction held 6 bases outside the gene matches. CDR1 MNHEY and CDR2 SVGEGT come from the germline V gene. The CDR3 consists of 16 residues. The CDR3 spells CASSYSSSGYHNEQFF. CDR3 nucleotide sequence: TGTGCCAGCAGTTACTCTTCTAGCGGGTATCACAATGAGCAGTTCTTC.

This clonotype was recorded many times. V and J are TRBV12-3 or TRBV12-4 and TRBJ1-6; D not certain. The length of the CDR3 is 16 residues. Trimming stripped 6 bases from V and 7 bases from J, with 19 bases between. The CDR3 nucleotides read TGTGCCAGCAGCCGTCCTCTTGACGGCCCAAATTCACCCCTCCACTTT. This gives the protein CASSRPLDGPNSPLHF.

The gene calls are TRBV6-6 and TRBJ1-5; D unclear. The CDR3 runs to 13 residues. Trimming removed 2 bases from V and 5 bases from J, with 7 bases in between. In germline, CDR1 is MNHNY, CDR2 SVGAGI (reference sequence). In DNA form, the CDR3 reads TGTGCCAGCAGTTACAGGGCGGATCAGCCCCAGCATTTT. Residues: CASSYRADQPQHF.

This clonotype was seen repeatedly, ten times or more. This sequence joins TRBV19 and TRBJ1-6, with D maybe TRBD1 (5 bases). The CDR3 spans 15 residues. Trimming shortened V by 9 bases and J by 8 bases, and 20 bases separated the two germline ends. Germline CDR1 LNHDA, CDR2 SQIVND (reference sequence). The CDR3 region is CASSSGGSRDSPLHF. The CDR3 DNA sequence: TGTGCCAGCTCCAGCGGGGGGTCTCGAGATTCACCCCTCCACTTT.

The table lists this clonotype with a few counts. The V call is TRBV20-1, the J call TRBJ1-3; perhaps TRBD1 as D (5 bases). Germline V gene data show CDR1 as DFQATT and CDR2 as SNEGSKA (reference sequence). The CDR3 extends over 13 amino acids. V was cut by 2 bases and J by 8 bases, with 13 bases left in between. The CDR3 reads CSARLGGAHTIYF. CDR3 DNA sequence: TGCAGTGCTAGATTAGGTGGGGCCCACACCATATATTTT.

This clonotype appeared many times. The V and J genes are TRBV6-1 and TRBJ1-2, with TRBD1 matching over 7 bases. The CDR3 covers 15 residues. Germline V lookup: CDR1 MNHNS, CDR2 SASEGT. Losses at the gene ends were 5 bases for V and 0 bases for J; bases not matched to a gene: 6. Here the CDR3 DNA reads TGTGCCAGCAGTCGTACCGGGACAGCTAACTATGGCTACACCTTC. As protein: CASSRTGTANYGYTF.

Many counts were recorded for this clonotype. This chain links TRBV2 with TRBJ2-7, with D uncertain. CDR1 is SNHLY, CDR2 FYNNEI, per germline. The V end was cut by 4 bases, the J end by 6 bases, with 13 bases between. The CDR3 covers 13 residues. CDR3 protein: CASSVATLREQYF. The CDR3, as DNA: TGTGCCAGCAGTGTAGCTACCTTACGCGAGCAGTACTTC.

This chain links TRBV20-1 with TRBJ2-3; D may be TRBD1 (5 bases). Germline CDR1 reads DFQATT; CDR2 reads SNEGSKA (reference sequence). This CDR3 region has 16 residues. Deletions cut 6 bases from V and 1 base from J, with 20 bases between. The CDR3 DNA is TGCAGTGCCCGCGCTATTGGGGCTCAAGGCACAGATACGCAGTATTTT. The encoded protein is CSARAIGAQGTDTQYF.

This clonotype was recorded at least ten times. This rearrangement joins TRBV7-2 to TRBJ1-5; D may be TRBD1 (6 bases). Trimming stripped 3 bases from V and 4 bases from J, with 10 bases between. The CDR3 runs 14 residues. Germline V gene data show CDR1 as SGHTA and CDR2 as FQGNSA. CDR3 sequence (DNA): TGTGCCAGCAGCTTGACAGGTGCAAATCAGCCCCAGCATTTT. Its translation: CASSLTGANQPQHF.

The table lists this clonotype with many counts. This rearrangement joins TRBV5-6 to TRBJ2-5; D may be TRBD2 (5 bases). Trimming removed 1 base from V and 1 base from J, with 14 bases in between. Germline CDR1 SGHDT, CDR2 YYEEEE. This CDR3 has 16 residues. CDR3 nucleotides: TGTGCCAGCAGCTTGTCAGACTACGGGGTCCAAGAGACCCAGTACTTC. Translation: CASSLSDYGVQETQYF.

This clonotype was detected ten times or more. V and J are TRBV2 and TRBJ1-5; a weak D match, TRBD1 (5 bases). The CDR3 is made up of 15 amino acids. Trimming left V 6 bases short and J 0 bases short, with 12 bases between. Germline V gene lookup returns CDR1 SNHLY and CDR2 FYNNEI. This CDR3 is CASSAGLRSNQPQHF. The CDR3 coding sequence is TGTGCCAGCAGCGCGGGACTCCGTAGCAATCAGCCCCAGCATTTT.

This clonotype was counted many times. In nucleotides, the CDR3 is TGTGCCAGCAGCCCCAGCTCTGCGGGGCCCTACGAGCAGTACTTC. Residues: CASSPSSAGPYEQYF. V usage is TRBV28 and J usage is TRBJ2-7; the D gene is possibly TRBD2 (6 bases). CDR3 length: 15 residues. Between the trimmed V and J ends, which lost 6 bases and 2 bases, there was a span of 17 bases. From germline, CDR1 is MDHEN and CDR2 SYDVKM.

This clonotype was observed many times. The chain couples TRBV27 to TRBJ1-2; possibly TRBD1 for D (5 bases). This CDR3 has 13 amino acids. V shed 2 bases and J shed 4 bases, with 8 bases lying between them. CDR1 and CDR2 (germline): MNHEY, SMNVEV (reference sequence). CDR3 amino acids: CASSLGRAYGYTF. DNA for the CDR3: TGTGCCAGCAGTTTAGGCAGGGCCTATGGCTACACCTTC.

Concerning this clonotype itself: Sequence at one end of the junction differs from germline and may be a read error. This chain connects TRBV6-2 or TRBV6-3 to TRBJ2-5, with D hard to call. The CDR3 length is 11 residues. Germline V gene sequence: CDR1 MNHEY, CDR2 SVGEGT. CDR3 in DNA: TGTGCCAGCAGTCCCCAAGAGACCCAGCACTTC. Its protein product is CASSPQETQHF.

This clonotype occurred many times. The chain has TRBV19 and TRBJ2-1; unclear D gene. Germline values: CDR1 LNHDA, CDR2 SQIVND (reference sequence). V gave up 4 bases and J gave up 3 bases, with 16 bases separating them. This CDR3 spans 16 amino acids. This CDR3 is CASSTPRAISYNEQFF. As DNA, the CDR3 is TGTGCCAGTAGTACCCCCAGAGCTATAAGCTACAATGAGCAGTTCTTC. The variable domain in full, with the rest retrieved from reference TRBV19 and TRBJ2-1, is DGGITQSPKYLFRKEGQNVTLSCEQNLNHDAMYWYRQDPGQGLRLIYYSQIVNDFQKGDIAEGYSVSREKKESFPLTVTSAQKNPTAFYLCASSTPRAISYNEQFFGPGTRLTVL.